This T cell receptor beta chain was identified during a study of blood T cell repertoires in COVID-19. In the study overall: Donors in the United States, Italy and Spain gave samples during acute or convalescent COVID-19. Sources were T cells, B-cell-depleted T cells, or PBMCs; the material itself was cDNA or gDNA.

This CDR3 has 14 amino acids. Germline CDR1 reads SGHAT; CDR2 reads FQDESV (reference sequence). The germline V and J ends were trimmed by 2 bases and 0 bases, with 7 bases remaining between them. Original analysis: The authors estimated nucleated cell counts from reference gene primer amplification. TCRdb's copy holds only in-frame clones and misses some; the assay was immunoSEQ multiplex PCR. V, J and clone size were drawn from that table, and D and trimming were deduced from the DNA. The table has around 320,000 clones, roughly nine tenths seen once; the top ten hold roughly 2.3%. The clonotype was recovered from a man between 18 and 35 years old with active or convalescent COVID-19. The specimen sequenced was peripheral blood. The rearrangement links TRBV11-1 to TRBJ1-1, with unresolved D. The CDR3 DNA reads as TGTGCCAGCAGCTTAACAGTAATGAACACTGAAGCTTTCTTT. Protein sequence: CASSLTVMNTEAFF.